The 10 T cell receptor beta chains listed next were all sequenced from one sample in a study of TIL therapy for anti-PD-1-resistant metastatic lung cancer. The time point: pre-treatment sample, taken before nivolumab and TIL therapy. The immunoSEQ assay was v3. TCRdb's copy holds only in-frame clones and misses some; the assay was immunoSEQ multiplex PCR. There are under 70,000 clones in the sample; over 70% occur only once, and about 2% lies in the top ten. The source was blood, collected at baseline. These receptors originate from a person aged 25-79 years with non-small cell lung cancer.

The rearrangement joins TRBV11-3 to TRBJ1-2; tentative D call: TRBD1 (6 bases). The germline CDR1 and CDR2 sequences are SGHNT and YENEEA. The length of the CDR3 is 15 residues. V lost 1 base to trimming and J lost 2 bases, with 11 bases between them. The CDR3 DNA follows: TGTGCCAGCAGCTTAGCCTCAGGGGACAACTATGGCTACACCTTC. Protein: CASSLASGDNYGYTF.

This clone has only a few counts. This chain uses TRBV2 with TRBJ1-1; D not certain. The germline gives CDR1 SNHLY, CDR2 FYNNEI. This CDR3 has 13 residues. V was shortened by 4 bases and J by 5 bases, with 11 bases between the two germline ends. CDR3 sequence (DNA): TGTGCCAGCAGTGCACTTGGGGAAACTGAAGCTTTCTTT. It yields the protein CASSALGETEAFF.

This clone was picked up one time. This chain joins TRBV2 and TRBJ1-3; 7 bases line up with TRBD1. The J segment lost 4 bases and the V segment lost 3 bases, leaving 6 bases of the junction unmatched. The germline CDR1 and CDR2 sequences are SNHLY and FYNNEI. The CDR3 consists of 15 residues. The CDR3 sequence: CASSDQTGPGNTIYF. CDR3 in DNA: TGTGCCAGCAGTGATCAGACAGGGCCCGGAAACACCATATATTTT. Variable domain in full (rest from reference TRBV2 and TRBJ1-3): EPEVTQTPSHQVTQMGQEVILRCVPISNHLYFYWYRQILGQKVEFLVSFYNNEISEKSEIFDDQFSVERPDGSNFTLKIRSTKLEDSAMYFCASSDQTGPGNTIYFGEGSWLTVV.

V usage is TRBV27 and J usage is TRBJ2-7, with 10 bases identical to TRBD2. The CDR3 runs to 14 residues. Germline CDR1 and CDR2: MNHEY and SMNVEV (reference sequence). V lost 4 bases, J lost 6 bases, and 6 bases stayed unmatched. CDR3: CASSSRTSGTEQYF. The DNA of the CDR3 is TGTGCCAGCAGTTCGCGGACTAGCGGCACCGAGCAGTACTTC.

The chain couples TRBV4-1 to TRBJ2-4; TRBD1 or TRBD2 may be the D gene (6 bases each). Germline CDR1 and CDR2: MGHRA and YSYEKL. The V end lost 0 bases, the J end lost 1 base, and 16 bases lay between the germline ends. This CDR3 is built from 18 residues. CDR3 coding DNA: TGCGCCAGCAGCCAAGAGGGGGGCTGGGGGACGGCCAAAAACATTCAGTACTTC. This gives the protein CASSQEGGWGTAKNIQYF.

V and J are TRBV5-6 and TRBJ2-3; D perhaps matches TRBD2 (6 bases). Per germline, CDR1 SGHDT and CDR2 YYEEEE. Between the trimmed V and J ends, which lost 0 bases and 2 bases, there was a span of 10 bases. The CDR3 consists of 15 residues. The CDR3 loop reads CASSLDSGFTDTQYF. DNA of the CDR3: TGTGCCAGCAGCTTGGACAGCGGGTTCACAGATACGCAGTATTTT.

This sequence joins TRBV28 and TRBJ2-1; D unresolved. This CDR3 has 17 amino acids. Germline CDR1 MDHEN, CDR2 SYDVKM. V was trimmed by 4 bases and J by 4 bases, leaving 20 bases between them. CDR3 nucleotide sequence: TGTGCCAGCAGTTCCCCCGCTACATTCCCCAGGTACAATGAGCAGTTCTTC. It translates to CASSSPATFPRYNEQFF. Combining the CDR3 with reference TRBV28 and TRBJ2-1 gives the whole variable domain DVKVTQSSRYLVKRTGEKVFLECVQDMDHENMFWYRQDPGLGLRLIYFSYDVKMKEKGDIPEGYSVSREKKERFSLILESASTNQTSMYLCASSSPATFPRYNEQFFGPGTRLTVL.

The chain joins TRBV11-2 to TRBJ2-3; 12 bases are shared with TRBD1. This CDR3 is built from 16 residues. The V gene's germline CDR1 is SGHAT and CDR2 FQNNGV. The J segment lost 0 bases and the V segment lost 4 bases, leaving 2 bases of the junction unmatched. CDR3 amino acids: CASSWGQGASTDTQYF. The CDR3 DNA follows: TGTGCCAGCAGCTGGGGACAGGGGGCGAGCACAGATACGCAGTATTTT.

This clone was detected a few times. The chain combines TRBV4-2 with TRBJ1-2; D is perhaps TRBD1 (6 bases). The germline V and J ends were trimmed by 4 bases and 1 base, with 10 bases remaining between them. This CDR3 contains 14 residues. From germline, CDR1 is LGHNA and CDR2 YNFKEQ. DNA of the CDR3: TGTGCCAGCAGCCCGGACAGAATTAACTATGGCTACACCTTC. Protein: CASSPDRINYGYTF.

The chain couples TRBV15 to TRBJ2-7; 9 nucleotides line up with TRBD1. This CDR3 contains 15 residues. J lost 1 base, V lost 3 bases, and 4 bases had no gene match. Germline loops: CDR1 LNHNV, CDR2 YYDKDF (reference sequence). The CDR3 here is CATSRAGTGSYEQYF. CDR3 coding DNA: TGTGCCACCAGCAGGGCCGGGACAGGGTCCTACGAGCAGTACTTC. Variable domain in full (rest from reference TRBV15 and TRBJ2-7): DAMVIQNPRYQVTQFGKPVTLSCSQTLNHNVMYWYQQKSSQAPKLLFHYYDKDFNNEADTPDNFQSRRPNTSFCFLDIRSPGLGDTAMYLCATSRAGTGSYEQYFGPGTRLTVT.